The next 24 T cell receptor beta chains were all read from a single sample in a study of control samples from healthy donors and cancer patients (dated by TCRdb to the early 2020s). The method was the immunoSEQ multiplex PCR assay. TCRdb took this table from immuneACCESS and kept in-frame rearrangements with V and J called. Such tables lack part of the clones; where checked against another copy, unresolved V genes explain under half of the gap, and the rest is unexplained. The sample data list approximately 170,000 clones, and around 88% of these were observed just once. Around 5.1% of the sample is taken by the ten largest. Sequencing was carried out using blood. All receptors come from a woman aged 25 to 45 in good health.

The chain has TRBV7-6 and TRBJ2-1, with 11 bases lining up with TRBD2. CDR3 length: 17 amino acids. Losses at the gene ends were 7 bases for V and 7 bases for J; bases not matched to a gene: 15. Germline V lookup: CDR1 SGHVS, CDR2 FNYEAQ. The CDR3, as DNA: TGTGCCAGCACCGAAGCTGGGGTAGCGGGAGGGGGAAATGAGCAGTTCTTC. Protein: CASTEAGVAGGGNEQFF.

With respect to this clone: This same CDR3 is encoded by further DNA sequences in the sample. The genes are TRBV5-4 and TRBJ2-2; D gene unclear. The germline CDR1 and CDR2 sequences are SGHNT and YYREEE (reference sequence). The length of the CDR3 is 13 residues. V lost 4 bases and J 1 base, leaving 5 bases between the germline ends. CDR3 sequence reads: CASSLMNTGELFF. The CDR3 bases are TGTGCCAGCAGCCTGATGAACACCGGGGAGCTGTTTTTT.

V is TRBV7-9 and J is TRBJ2-7; 9 bases are shared with TRBD1. The CDR3 is made up of 15 amino acids. Trimming took 3 bases from V and 4 from J; bases not matched to a gene: 7. CDR1 is SEHNR, CDR2 FQNEAQ, per germline (reference sequence). CDR3 sequence reads: CASSLADRGSYEQYV. In DNA form, the CDR3 reads TGTGCCAGCAGCTTGGCTGACAGGGGGTCTTACGAGCAGTACGTC.

This clone was seen once. CDR3 amino acids: CASSVNYGYTF. The CDR3 DNA follows: TGTGCCAGCAGCGTAAACTATGGCTACACCTTC. The J gene is TRBJ1-2, the V gene TRBV5-5; no clear D gene. Germline assignment: CDR1 SGHKS and CDR2 YYEKEE (reference sequence). The CDR3 loop spans 11 amino acids. Trimming took 4 bases from V and 2 from J, leaving 3 bases between them.

The rearrangement joins TRBV19 to TRBJ1-1; 9 nucleotides line up with TRBD1. V was clipped by 4 bases and J by 5 bases; unmatched bases: 5. The V gene's germline CDR1 is LNHDA and CDR2 SQIVND (reference sequence). The CDR3 is 14 amino acids. The CDR3: CASSKDRGGTEAFF. CDR3 in DNA: TGTGCCAGTAGTAAGGACAGGGGAGGAACTGAAGCTTTCTTT.

The chain couples TRBV5-8 to TRBJ1-5; D call uncertain. This CDR3 region has 15 residues. Germline-derived CDR1 and CDR2 are SGHTS and YDEGEE. Trimming stripped 0 bases from V and 0 bases from J, with 7 bases between. CDR3 residues: CASSLAPYSNQPQHF. CDR3 DNA: TGTGCCAGCAGCTTGGCTCCTTATAGCAATCAGCCCCAGCATTTT.

V gene TRBV5-6 combines with J gene TRBJ1-2; D not certain. The CDR3 length is 13 residues. CDR1 is SGHDT and CDR2 is YYEEEE in the germline V gene. V was cut by 4 bases and J by 4 bases, with 11 bases left in between. CDR3 protein: CASSRPLGYGYTF. In nucleotides, the CDR3 is TGTGCCAGCAGCCGACCACTGGGCTATGGCTACACCTTC.

To note about this clone: Other DNA sequences within the sample encode an identical CDR3. The DNA for the CDR3 is TGTGCCAGCAGTCGGACAGGCCCAAACACCGGGGAGCTGTTTTTT. Its translation: CASSRTGPNTGELFF. The chain links TRBV6-5 to TRBJ2-2; 7 bases are shared with TRBD1. The V gene end was trimmed by 5 bases and the J gene end by 2 bases; junction bases not matched to a gene: 5. There are 15 residues in the CDR3. CDR1 and CDR2 (germline): MNHEY, SVGAGI.

The chain joins TRBV14 to TRBJ2-2; D might be TRBD1 (5 bases). Germline lookup yields CDR1 SGHDN and CDR2 FVKESK. Trimming cost V 3 bases and J 1 base, with 9 bases left between them. CDR3 length equals 15 residues. In DNA form, the CDR3 reads TGTGCCAGCAGCCAGCAGGACAAGAACACCGGGGAGCTGTTTTTT. It is translated as CASSQQDKNTGELFF.

This chain connects TRBV10-3 to TRBJ2-4, with D perhaps matching TRBD1 or TRBD2 (6 bases each). This CDR3 spans 16 amino acids. Trimming pared 2 bases from V and 0 bases from J, leaving 11 bases between. Germline V gene lookup returns CDR1 ENHRY and CDR2 SYGVKD. CDR3 nucleotides: TGTGCCATCAGTGAGAGGGGGGCCTTAGCCAAAAACATTCAGTACTTC. It specifies CAISERGALAKNIQYF.

The chain has TRBV27 and TRBJ2-5; weak D call: TRBD1 (5 bases). From germline, CDR1 is MNHEY and CDR2 SMNVEV (reference sequence). V was trimmed by 6 bases and J by 5 bases, leaving 19 bases between them. This CDR3 is built from 15 residues. The DNA for the CDR3 is TGTGCCAGCAGCCCCATACGGACATTAGTGGAGACCCAGTACTTC. Its translation is CASSPIRTLVETQYF.

This clone was picked up a small number of times. The chain links TRBV2 to TRBJ2-7; no reliable D call. The germline gives CDR1 SNHLY, CDR2 FYNNEI. The germline V and J ends were trimmed by 5 bases and 3 bases, with 17 bases remaining between them. CDR3 length equals 15 residues. This CDR3 is CASSPEPQVSYEQYV. CDR3 sequence (DNA): TGTGCCAGCAGTCCTGAGCCCCAGGTTAGCTACGAGCAGTACGTC.

This clone was recorded a few times. The V gene is TRBV19, the J gene TRBJ1-2, with D uncertain. Deletions cut 3 bases from V and 3 bases from J, with 11 bases between. This CDR3 spans 14 amino acids. Germline-derived CDR1 and CDR2 are LNHDA and SQIVND (reference sequence). CDR3 loop: CASSITGLDYGYTF. The DNA for the CDR3 is TGTGCCAGTAGTATTACTGGACTGGACTATGGCTACACCTTC. The full variable domain, rest sourced from reference TRBV19 and TRBJ1-2, is DGGITQSPKYLFRKEGQNVTLSCEQNLNHDAMYWYRQDPGQGLRLIYYSQIVNDFQKGDIAEGYSVSREKKESFPLTVTSAQKNPTAFYLCASSITGLDYGYTFGSGTRLTVV.

The chain carries TRBV6-6 and TRBJ1-2; D is unclear. Germline loops: CDR1 MNHNY, CDR2 SVGAGI (reference sequence). The V and J ends lost 5 bases and 4 bases respectively, with 11 bases between them. CDR3 length equals 13 residues. In DNA, the CDR3 is TGTGCCAGCAGTGGAGGGCCGTTCTATGGCTACACCTTC. Translation: CASSGGPFYGYTF.

Remarks on this clone: The sample carries other DNA sequences with the same CDR3. V is TRBV30 and J is TRBJ2-6; D remains unclear. This CDR3 has 14 amino acids. Trimming took 0 bases from V and 0 from J, leaving 3 bases between them. Germline V gene sequence: CDR1 GTSNPN, CDR2 SVGIG (reference sequence). CDR3 amino acids: CAWSVGSGANVLTF. The CDR3 DNA follows: TGTGCCTGGAGTGTAGGCTCTGGGGCCAACGTCCTGACTTTC.

The V and J genes are TRBV5-1 and TRBJ1-4; 12 bases match TRBD1. The CDR3 extends over 15 amino acids. Germline V CDR1 and CDR2: SGHRS, YFSETQ. V gave up 4 bases and J gave up 7 bases; unmatched junction bases: 5. The CDR3 reads CASSPGTGGGEKLFF. CDR3 bases: TGCGCCAGCAGCCCAGGGACAGGGGGCGGTGAAAAACTGTTTTTT.

This clone was counted a single time. The gene calls are TRBV6-5 and TRBJ2-1, with 8 bases identical to TRBD2. The CDR3 extends over 15 amino acids. CDR1 MNHEY and CDR2 SVGAGI come from the germline V gene. After removal of 0 bases from V and 8 bases from J, the junction contained 6 bases not matched to a gene. The CDR3 here is CASSYSRTSLDEQFF. The CDR3 coding sequence is TGTGCCAGCAGTTACTCGCGGACTAGCCTTGATGAGCAGTTCTTC.

The chain joins TRBV10-3 to TRBJ1-5; a weak D match, TRBD1 (5 bases). The germline CDR1 and CDR2 sequences are ENHRY and SYGVKD. The CDR3 totals 15 residues. Trimming cost V 10 bases and J 2 bases, with 18 bases left between them. The CDR3 nucleotides are TGTGCCACTCAGGGCGTAGCGGAGGGCAATCAGCCCCAGCATTTT. This encodes CATQGVAEGNQPQHF.

The chain couples TRBV5-8 to TRBJ2-6; TRBD1 is a possible D gene (6 bases). This CDR3 region has 17 residues. The V end lost 4 bases, the J end lost 0 bases, and 14 bases lay between the germline ends. Germline lookup yields CDR1 SGHTS and CDR2 YDEGEE. The CDR3 bases are TGTGCCAGCAGCAAAGGACAGAAAAGCTCTGGGGCCAACGTCCTGACTTTC. Amino acid sequence: CASSKGQKSSGANVLTF.

The chain carries TRBV4-2 and TRBJ1-1, with D uncertain. CDR3 length: 15 residues. Germline V CDR1 and CDR2: LGHNA, YNFKEQ. V was cut by 2 bases and J by 1 base, with 11 bases left in between. CDR3: CASSQSRQKNTEAFF. CDR3 bases: TGTGCCAGCAGCCAATCTCGGCAAAAGAACACTGAAGCTTTCTTT.

The rearrangement links TRBV7-9 to TRBJ2-3; D gene uncertain. The CDR3 is made up of 16 amino acids. V lost 5 bases to trimming and J lost 2 bases, with 17 bases between them. Per germline, CDR1 SEHNR and CDR2 FQNEAQ (reference sequence). The CDR3 region is CASSTRADDITDTQYF. The CDR3 DNA follows: TGTGCCAGCAGCACCCGAGCAGACGACATCACAGATACGCAGTATTTT.

This chain links TRBV11-3 with TRBJ2-7; no firm D call. V dropped 6 bases and J dropped 3 bases, with 3 bases sitting between them. This CDR3 comprises 10 residues. Germline assignment: CDR1 SGHNT and CDR2 YENEEA. Written as DNA, the CDR3 is TGTGCCAGCAGGCGCTACGAGCAGTACTTC. As protein: CASRRYEQYF.

The chain employs TRBV9 and TRBJ1-3, with a weak D call TRBD1 (5 bases). V was trimmed by 1 base and J by 3 bases, leaving 14 bases between them. This CDR3 contains 16 residues. Germline V gene sequence: CDR1 SGDLS, CDR2 YYNGEE. This chain's CDR3 is CASSVSQGYGGNTIYF. As DNA, the CDR3 is TGTGCCAGCAGCGTAAGCCAGGGATATGGTGGAAACACCATATATTTT.

This clone was counted a few times. This chain joins TRBV7-2 and TRBJ2-5; D gene uncertain. V was shortened by 3 bases and J by 4 bases, with 9 bases between the two germline ends. This CDR3 region has 13 residues. CDR1 is SGHTA, CDR2 FQGNSA, per germline. This CDR3 is CASSFRGTETQYF. For the CDR3, the DNA is TGTGCCAGCAGCTTCCGTGGTACAGAGACCCAGTACTTC. The entire variable domain, with the rest obtained from reference TRBV7-2 and TRBJ2-5, is as follows: GAGVSQSPSNKVTEKGKDVELRCDPISGHTALYWYRQSLGQGLEFLIYFQGNSAPDKSGLPSDRFSAERTGGSVSTLTIQRTQQEDSAVYLCASSFRGTETQYFGPGTRLLVL.